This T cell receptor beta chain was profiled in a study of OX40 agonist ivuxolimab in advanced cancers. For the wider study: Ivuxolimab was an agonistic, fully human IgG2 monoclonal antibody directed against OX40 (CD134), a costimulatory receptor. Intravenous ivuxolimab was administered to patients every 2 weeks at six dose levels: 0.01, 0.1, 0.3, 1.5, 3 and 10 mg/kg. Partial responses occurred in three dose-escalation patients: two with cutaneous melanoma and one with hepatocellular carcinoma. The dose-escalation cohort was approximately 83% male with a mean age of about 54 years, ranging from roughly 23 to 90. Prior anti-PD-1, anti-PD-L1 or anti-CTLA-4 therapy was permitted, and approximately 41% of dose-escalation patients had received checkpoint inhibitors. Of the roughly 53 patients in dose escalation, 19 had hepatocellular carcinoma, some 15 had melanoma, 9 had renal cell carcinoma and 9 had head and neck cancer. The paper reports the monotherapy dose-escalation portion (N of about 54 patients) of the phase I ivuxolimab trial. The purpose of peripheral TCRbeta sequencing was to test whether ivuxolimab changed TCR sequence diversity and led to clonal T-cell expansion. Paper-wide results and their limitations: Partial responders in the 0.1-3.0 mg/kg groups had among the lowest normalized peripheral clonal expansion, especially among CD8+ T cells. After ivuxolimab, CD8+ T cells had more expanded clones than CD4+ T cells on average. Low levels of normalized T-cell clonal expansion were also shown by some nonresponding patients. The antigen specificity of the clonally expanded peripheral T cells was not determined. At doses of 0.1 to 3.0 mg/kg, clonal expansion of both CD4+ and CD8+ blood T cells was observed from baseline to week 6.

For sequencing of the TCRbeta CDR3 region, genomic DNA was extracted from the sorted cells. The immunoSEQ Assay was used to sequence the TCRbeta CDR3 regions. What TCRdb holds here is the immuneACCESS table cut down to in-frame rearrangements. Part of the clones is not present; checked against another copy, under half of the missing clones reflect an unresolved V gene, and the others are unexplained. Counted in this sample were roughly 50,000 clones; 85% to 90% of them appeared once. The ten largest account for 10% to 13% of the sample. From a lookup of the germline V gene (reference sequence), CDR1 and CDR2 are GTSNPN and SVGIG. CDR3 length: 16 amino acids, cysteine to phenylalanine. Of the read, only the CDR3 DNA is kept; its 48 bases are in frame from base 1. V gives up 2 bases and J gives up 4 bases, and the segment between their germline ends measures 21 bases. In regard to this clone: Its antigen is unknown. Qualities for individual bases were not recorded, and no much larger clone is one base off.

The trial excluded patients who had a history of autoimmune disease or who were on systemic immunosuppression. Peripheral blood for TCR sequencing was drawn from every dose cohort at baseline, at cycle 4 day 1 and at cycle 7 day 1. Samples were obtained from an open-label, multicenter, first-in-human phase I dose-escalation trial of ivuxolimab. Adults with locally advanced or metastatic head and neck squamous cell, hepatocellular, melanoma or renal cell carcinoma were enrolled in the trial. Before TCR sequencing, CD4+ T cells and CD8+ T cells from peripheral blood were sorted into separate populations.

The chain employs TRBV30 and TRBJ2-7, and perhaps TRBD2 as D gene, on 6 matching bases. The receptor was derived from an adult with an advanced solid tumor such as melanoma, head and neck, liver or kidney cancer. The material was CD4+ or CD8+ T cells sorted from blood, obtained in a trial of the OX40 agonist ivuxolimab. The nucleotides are TGTGCCTGGAGTAGTTCGGGAGCGCTTCATGGTTACGAGCAGTACTTC. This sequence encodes CAWSSSGALHGYEQYF.